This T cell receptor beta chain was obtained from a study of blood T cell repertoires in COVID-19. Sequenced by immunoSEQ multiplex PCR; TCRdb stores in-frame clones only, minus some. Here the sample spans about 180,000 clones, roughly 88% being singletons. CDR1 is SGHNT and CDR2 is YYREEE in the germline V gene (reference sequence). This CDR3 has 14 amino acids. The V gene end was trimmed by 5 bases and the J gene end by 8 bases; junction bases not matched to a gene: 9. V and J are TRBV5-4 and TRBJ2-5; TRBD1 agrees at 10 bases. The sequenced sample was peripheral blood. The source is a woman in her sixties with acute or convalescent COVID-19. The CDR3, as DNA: TGTGCCAGCAGTTTCGCCGGGACAGGGGCCACCCAGTACTTC. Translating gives CASSFAGTGATQYF.